The 2 T cell receptor beta chains presented below share a single source sample, sequenced in a study of T cell repertoires in cytomegalovirus infection. TCRdb fed the reads into MiXCR, producing one record per CDR3 protein. Altogether 740,000 or so distinct CDR3 sequences are present, less than 40% being singletons, with the ten largest covering 2.8%. Specimen: PBMCs. The receptors were sampled from a human donor in good health (CMV status not recorded). Some clones in this sample may be carry-over from other donors' samples.

J is TRBJ1-4 and V is TRBV28; a possible D gene is TRBD1 (5 bases). Germline V CDR1 and CDR2: MDHEN, SYDVKM. The CDR3 length is 13 residues. The V end was cut by 9 bases, the J end by 5 bases, with 13 bases between. The CDR3 bases are TGTGCCAGTAAAGACAGCGCGAATGAAAAACTGTTTTTT. It specifies CASKDSANEKLFF.

This clonotype occurred a few times. The chain couples TRBV4-1 to TRBJ1-4, with D perhaps TRBD1 (5 bases). The germline CDR1 and CDR2 sequences are MGHRA and YSYEKL. The CDR3 runs 16 residues. Trimming removed 0 bases from V and 8 bases from J, with 16 bases in between. CDR3 nucleotides: TGCGCCAGCAGCCAAGAGAGGGGCAGGGTTGCAGAAAAACTGTTTTTT. Amino acid sequence: CASSQERGRVAEKLFF.